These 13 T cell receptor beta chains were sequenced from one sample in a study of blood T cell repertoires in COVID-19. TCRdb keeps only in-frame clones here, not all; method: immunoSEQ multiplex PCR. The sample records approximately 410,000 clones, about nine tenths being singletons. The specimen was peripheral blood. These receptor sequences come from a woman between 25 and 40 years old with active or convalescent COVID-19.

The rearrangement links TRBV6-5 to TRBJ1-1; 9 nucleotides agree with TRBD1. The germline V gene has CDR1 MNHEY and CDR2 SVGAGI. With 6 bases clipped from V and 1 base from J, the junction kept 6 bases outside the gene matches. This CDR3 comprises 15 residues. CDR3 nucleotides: TGTGCCAGCAGGATGACAGGGGGATCGAACACTGAAGCTTTCTTT. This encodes CASRMTGGSNTEAFF.

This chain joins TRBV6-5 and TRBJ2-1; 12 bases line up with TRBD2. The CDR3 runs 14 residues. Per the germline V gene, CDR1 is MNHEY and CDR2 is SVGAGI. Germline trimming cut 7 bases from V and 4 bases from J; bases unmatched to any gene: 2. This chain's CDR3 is CASKLAGGYNEQFF. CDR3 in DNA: TGTGCCAGCAAGCTAGCGGGGGGGTACAATGAGCAGTTCTTC.

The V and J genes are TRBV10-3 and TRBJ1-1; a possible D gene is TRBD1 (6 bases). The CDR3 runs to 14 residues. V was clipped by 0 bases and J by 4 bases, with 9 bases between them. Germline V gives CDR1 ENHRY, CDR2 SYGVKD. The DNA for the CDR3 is TGTGCCATCAGTGAGTCAGGGGGGGGCACTGAAGCTTTCTTT. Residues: CAISESGGGTEAFF.

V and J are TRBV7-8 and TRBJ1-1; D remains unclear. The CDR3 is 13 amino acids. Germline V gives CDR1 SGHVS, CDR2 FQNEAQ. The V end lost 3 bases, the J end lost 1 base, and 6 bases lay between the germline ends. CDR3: CASSFYGNTEAFF. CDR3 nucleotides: TGTGCCAGCAGCTTTTACGGGAACACTGAAGCTTTCTTT. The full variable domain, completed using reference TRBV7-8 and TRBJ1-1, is GAGVSQSPRYKVAKRGQDVALRCDPISGHVSLFWYQQALGQGPEFLTYFQNEAQLDKSGLPSDRFFAERPEGSVSTLKIQRTQQEDSAVYLCASSFYGNTEAFFGQGTRLTVV.

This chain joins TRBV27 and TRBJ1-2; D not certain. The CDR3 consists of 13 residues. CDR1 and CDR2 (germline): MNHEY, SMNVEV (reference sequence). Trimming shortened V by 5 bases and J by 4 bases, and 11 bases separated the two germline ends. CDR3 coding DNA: TGTGCCAGCAGTCCCTATCTAGGCTATGGCTACACCTTC. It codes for CASSPYLGYGYTF.

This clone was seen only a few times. CDR3 nucleotide sequence: TGTGCCAGCAGTTTGGGACAGGGTACCCAAGCTTTCTTT. Translating it yields CASSLGQGTQAFF. This chain connects TRBV6-5 to TRBJ1-1, with 9 positions matching TRBD1. With 4 bases clipped from V and 9 bases from J, the junction kept 6 bases outside the gene matches. The CDR3 runs to 13 residues. Germline V gives CDR1 MNHEY, CDR2 SVGAGI.

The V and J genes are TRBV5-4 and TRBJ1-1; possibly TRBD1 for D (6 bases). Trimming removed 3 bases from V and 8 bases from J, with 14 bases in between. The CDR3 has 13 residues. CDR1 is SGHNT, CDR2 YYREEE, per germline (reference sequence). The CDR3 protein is CASSSGQPKEAFF. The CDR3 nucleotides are TGTGCCAGCAGCTCAGGACAGCCCAAAGAAGCTTTCTTT.

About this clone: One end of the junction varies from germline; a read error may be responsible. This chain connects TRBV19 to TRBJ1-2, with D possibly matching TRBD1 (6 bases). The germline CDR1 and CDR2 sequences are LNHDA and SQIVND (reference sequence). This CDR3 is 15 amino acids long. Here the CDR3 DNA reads TGTGCCAGCAGTACCTTGGACAGATCCCTATCTGGCTACACCTTC. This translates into CASSTLDRSLSGYTF.

In nucleotides, the CDR3 is TGTGCCTCATCGACAGGATACGAGCAGTACTTC. Translating gives CASSTGYEQYF. This rearrangement joins TRBV30 to TRBJ2-7, with a weak D call TRBD1 (6 bases). Germline-derived CDR1 and CDR2 are GTSNPN and SVGIG (reference sequence). CDR3 length: 11 amino acids. V was trimmed by 7 bases and J by 4 bases, leaving 11 bases between them.

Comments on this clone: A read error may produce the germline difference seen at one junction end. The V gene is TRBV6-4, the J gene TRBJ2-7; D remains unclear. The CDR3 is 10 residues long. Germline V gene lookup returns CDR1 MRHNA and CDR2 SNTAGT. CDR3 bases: TGTGCCAGCAGTGATCCCCCAACTTGTTTC. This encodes CASSDPPTCF.

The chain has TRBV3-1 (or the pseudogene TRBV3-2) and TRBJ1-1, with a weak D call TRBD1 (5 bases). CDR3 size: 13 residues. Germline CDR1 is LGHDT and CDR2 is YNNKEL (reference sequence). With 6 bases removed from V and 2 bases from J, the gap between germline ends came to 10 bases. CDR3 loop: CASSHRINTEAFF. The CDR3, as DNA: TGTGCCAGCAGTCACAGGATTAACACTGAAGCTTTCTTT.

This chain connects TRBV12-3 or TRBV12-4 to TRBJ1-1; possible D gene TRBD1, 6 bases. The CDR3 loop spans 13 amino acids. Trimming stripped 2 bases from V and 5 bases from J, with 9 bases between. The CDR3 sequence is CASSLSQGTEAFF. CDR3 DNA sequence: TGTGCCAGCAGTTTAAGTCAGGGGACTGAAGCTTTCTTT.

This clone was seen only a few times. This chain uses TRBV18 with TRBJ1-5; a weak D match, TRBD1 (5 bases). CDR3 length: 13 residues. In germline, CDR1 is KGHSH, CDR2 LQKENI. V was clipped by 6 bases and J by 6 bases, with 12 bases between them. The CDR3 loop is CASSGGESQPQHF. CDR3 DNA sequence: TGTGCCAGCTCCGGAGGGGAGAGTCAGCCCCAGCATTTT.